Following are 16 T cell receptor beta chains from one sample sequenced in a study of vaccination and CD4 T cells after COVID-19. These receptors have no identified antigens. Sequence data for DNA of cultured CD4+ T cells were generated by the Oncomine TCR Beta short-read assay. From the PCR reads, TCRdb called clonotypes with MiXCR, one entry per CDR3 protein. Among under 15,000 distinct CDR3 sequences, 40% were seen once, and the ten largest hold 8% to 13%. Treatment: approximately 9-day PBMC culture with coronavirus spike peptide pools or control peptides (ViraFEST assay). The specimen was CD4+ T cells from blood, cultured in vitro. These receptors all come from a human donor who had recovered from COVID-19.

This clonotype was counted only a few times. The chain carries TRBV2 and TRBJ1-2; the D is unclear. The length of the CDR3 is 14 residues. Germline lookup yields CDR1 SNHLY and CDR2 FYNNEI. Trimming took off 6 bases at V and 7 bases at J, with 18 bases between the two ends. CDR3 DNA: TGTGCCAGCAGCAAGACACCGGACCGTGCTGGCTACACCTTC. It codes for CASSKTPDRAGYTF.

This clonotype was observed a handful of times. V and J are TRBV7-3 and TRBJ2-2, with 11 bases aligning to TRBD2. The CDR3 sequence is 16 residues long. Germline CDR1 SGHTA, CDR2 FQGTGA. The J segment lost 1 base and the V segment lost 6 bases, leaving 4 bases of the junction unmatched. Here the CDR3 reads CASRPGTSGNTGELFF. CDR3 DNA: TGTGCCAGCAGACCCGGGACTAGCGGGAACACCGGGGAGCTGTTTTTT.

The rearrangement joins TRBV30 to TRBJ1-5; D gene uncertain. Germline V gene sequence: CDR1 GTSNPN, CDR2 SVGIG (reference sequence). V was cut by 2 bases and J by 3 bases, with 17 bases left in between. The CDR3 extends over 16 amino acids. Here the CDR3 reads CAWSHIHGSLNQPQHF. CDR3 DNA: TGTGCCTGGAGTCACATACATGGATCCCTCAATCAGCCCCAGCATTTT. The whole variable domain, filled in from reference TRBV30 and TRBJ1-5, reads SQTIHQWPATLVQPVGSPLSLECTVEGTSNPNLYWYRQAAGRGLQLLFYSVGIGQISSEVPQNLSASRPQDRQFILSSKKLLLSDSGFYLCAWSHIHGSLNQPQHFGDGTRLSIL.

The gene calls are TRBV20-1 and TRBJ2-2; TRBD2 matches at 8 bases. The CDR3 contains 15 residues. Germline loops: CDR1 DFQATT, CDR2 SNEGSKA (reference sequence). Trimming took 0 bases from V and 5 from J; bases not matched to a gene: 5. The CDR3, as DNA: TGCAGTGCTAGAGAGAGCGGGAGTGCTACCGGGGAGCTGTTTTTT. Protein sequence: CSARESGSATGELFF.

This rearrangement joins TRBV28 to TRBJ1-6, with 8 positions matching TRBD1. V dropped 6 bases and J dropped 7; count of bases not matched to a gene: 11. CDR1 and CDR2 from the germline V gene are MDHEN and SYDVKM. This CDR3 is 16 amino acids long. DNA of the CDR3: TGTGCCAGCAGGCAGACAGGGGTGAACCGAAATTCACCCCTCCACTTT. This encodes CASRQTGVNRNSPLHF. Looking up the rest from reference TRBV28 and TRBJ1-6 gives the full variable domain: DVKVTQSSRYLVKRTGEKVFLECVQDMDHENMFWYRQDPGLGLRLIYFSYDVKMKEKGDIPEGYSVSREKKERFSLILESASTNQTSMYLCASRQTGVNRNSPLHFGNGTRLTVT.

This clonotype has a handful of counts. The chain links TRBV6-5 to TRBJ1-5; TRBD1 matches 8 bases. This CDR3 region has 16 residues. The junction had 2 bases not matched to a gene; V was cut back by 0 bases and J by 1 base. The germline V gene has CDR1 MNHEY and CDR2 SVGAGI. The CDR3 here is CASSYSTGASNQPQHF. CDR3 sequence (DNA): TGTGCCAGCAGTTACTCGACAGGGGCCAGCAATCAGCCCCAGCATTTT.

V usage is TRBV7-9 and J usage is TRBJ1-3; 7 bases are shared with TRBD1. Losses at the gene ends were 5 bases for V and 0 bases for J; bases not matched to a gene: 7. Germline assignment: CDR1 SEHNR and CDR2 FQNEAQ (reference sequence). This CDR3 region has 16 residues. The CDR3 is CASSLRGQSSGNTIYF. Here the CDR3 DNA reads TGTGCCAGCAGCCTACGGGGACAGAGCTCTGGAAACACCATATATTTT. Together with reference TRBV7-9 and TRBJ1-3, the CDR3 gives the full variable domain: DTGVSQNPRHKITKRGQNVTFRCDPISEHNRLYWYRQTLGQGPEFLTYFQNEAQLEKSRLLSDRFSAERPKGSFSTLEIQRTEQGDSAMYLCASSLRGQSSGNTIYFGEGSWLTVV.

This clonotype was picked up a small number of times. This chain uses TRBV15 with TRBJ2-5; a weak D match, TRBD2 (6 bases). Trimming pared 1 base from V and 5 bases from J, leaving 14 bases between. Germline values: CDR1 LNHNV, CDR2 YYDKDF (reference sequence). This CDR3 has 15 amino acids. CDR3 in DNA: TGTGCCACCAGCAGAGTTCGGGGGTCGCTGGAGACCCAGTACTTC. Translation: CATSRVRGSLETQYF.

This clonotype has more than one count but fewer than ten. The chain couples TRBV5-8 to TRBJ2-2, with D unresolved. Germline CDR1 and CDR2: SGHTS and YDEGEE. V was clipped by 2 bases and J by 0 bases, with 11 bases between them. CDR3 length equals 16 residues. CDR3 in amino acids: CASSLIVTTNTGELFF. In DNA, the CDR3 is TGTGCCAGCAGCTTAATCGTGACAACGAACACCGGGGAGCTGTTTTTT.

This chain links TRBV6-1 with TRBJ2-3; tentatively, D is TRBD2 (5 bases). Germline loops: CDR1 MNHNS, CDR2 SASEGT. The CDR3 totals 13 residues. V gave up 6 bases and J gave up 4 bases, with 11 bases separating them. The CDR3 reads CASRPGGADTQYF. The CDR3 DNA reads as TGTGCCAGCAGACCAGGAGGCGCAGATACGCAGTATTTT.

This chain links TRBV11-1 with TRBJ2-7; 9 bases are a match to TRBD1. The germline V gene encodes CDR1 SGHAT and CDR2 FQDESV (reference sequence). The trim removed 5 bases at V and 7 bases at J, leaving 12 bases unmatched. The CDR3 consists of 15 residues. The CDR3 nucleotides are TGTGCCAGCAGCCCCCGCCCGGGACAGGGTAATGAGCAGTACTTC. Translating it yields CASSPRPGQGNEQYF.

In its sample, this clonotype was seen a few times. The chain combines TRBV20-1 with TRBJ2-7; 9 bases are shared with TRBD1. The CDR3 extends over 14 amino acids. The trim removed 4 bases at V and 2 bases at J, leaving 6 bases unmatched. The germline V gene encodes CDR1 DFQATT and CDR2 SNEGSKA (reference sequence). In DNA, the CDR3 is TGCAGTGCTAACCCCGGGACAGGGACCTACGAGCAGTACTTC. Protein: CSANPGTGTYEQYF.

CDR3 in DNA: TGTGCCAGTAGTATTTCTAGGTCCAGGAACAATCAGCCCCAGCATTTT. It translates to CASSISRSRNNQPQHF. V and J are TRBV19 and TRBJ1-5; D not certain. The CDR3 loop spans 16 amino acids. The V gene lost 3 bases and the J gene lost 3 bases, with 15 bases spanning the gap. The germline V gene has CDR1 LNHDA and CDR2 SQIVND (reference sequence).

The rearrangement uses TRBV5-4 and TRBJ2-2; D possibly corresponds to TRBD2 (6 bases). The CDR3 has 16 residues. CDR1 is SGHNT, CDR2 YYREEE, per germline (reference sequence). V lost 3 bases, J lost 4 bases, and 16 bases lay in between. CDR3 amino acids: CASSYLERAGTGELFF. The DNA of the CDR3 is TGTGCCAGCAGCTATCTAGAGCGGGCGGGCACCGGGGAGCTGTTTTTT.

This clonotype was seen only a few times. In DNA form, the CDR3 reads TGTGCCAGCAGCATATGGGTCCGGGAAGAGACCCAGTACTTC. It is translated as CASSIWVREETQYF. This chain links TRBV7-9 with TRBJ2-5; D remains ambiguous. The CDR3 contains 14 residues. The germline V gene encodes CDR1 SEHNR and CDR2 FQNEAQ (reference sequence). Trimming left V 5 bases short and J 3 bases short, with 13 bases between.

V usage is TRBV20-1 and J usage is TRBJ2-3; 8 bases agree with TRBD2. The germline V gene encodes CDR1 DFQATT and CDR2 SNEGSKA (reference sequence). This CDR3 has 14 residues. V lost 6 bases to trimming and J lost 6 bases; unmatched junction nucleotides: 11. CDR3 amino acids: CSALDRTGGDTQYF. The CDR3 DNA reads TGCAGTGCCCTGGACCGGACGGGAGGGGATACGCAGTATTTT.